The 27 T cell receptor beta chains below all came from one sample that was sequenced in a study of naive and memory T cell subsets. Findings and caveats of the study: Especially in CD8 cells, naive repertoires contained a few larger clonotypes, possibly CD45RA-re-expressing memory cells.

Both TRBC1 and TRBC2 were covered by a beta constant-region primer of two equimolar oligonucleotides. Four rounds of PCR amplified the ligated cDNA using nested alpha and beta constant-region primers plus SP2. TCRdb re-analysed the UMI-ligation and nested PCR reads in MiXCR, keeping a single row per CDR3 protein. Among roughly 83,000 distinct CDR3 sequences listed, roughly 12% were seen once. No antigens are known for them. Sequenced: naive CD4+ T cells from blood. The receptors stem from a human donor in good health.

Concerning this clonotype itself: A much bigger clone sits one base away, suggesting this may be a read error. This rearrangement joins TRBV28 to TRBJ2-7; D is possibly TRBD1 (5 bases). Germline V gives CDR1 MDHEN, CDR2 SYDVKM. The germline V and J ends were trimmed by 3 bases and 6 bases, with 12 bases remaining between them. The CDR3 contains 13 residues. CDR3 DNA sequence: TGTGCCAGCAGTTTTGAAGGGGTCAGCGAGCAGTACTTC. This codes for CASSFEGVSEQYF.

J is TRBJ2-3 and V is TRBV29-1; the D gene is possibly TRBD2 (6 bases). V was cut by 5 bases and J by 6 bases, with 18 bases left in between. The germline CDR1 and CDR2 sequences are SQVTM and ANQGSEA. This CDR3 comprises 14 residues. CDR3 DNA: TGCAGCGTTAACGCCCTGCGCGGGGTTGATACGCAGTATTTT. Amino acid sequence: CSVNALRGVDTQYF.

This clonotype turned up a few times. V usage is TRBV6-2 or TRBV6-3 and J usage is TRBJ1-1; D unresolved. This CDR3 is 14 amino acids long. CDR1 and CDR2 from the germline V gene are MNHEY and SVGEGT. V lost 5 bases and J lost 0, with 10 bases in between. CDR3 sequence reads: CASSETGVNTEAFF. Here the CDR3 DNA reads TGTGCCAGCAGTGAAACGGGAGTGAACACTGAAGCTTTCTTT.

This clonotype came up a few times. V is TRBV7-9 and J is TRBJ2-5; D may be TRBD2 (5 bases). From germline, CDR1 is SEHNR and CDR2 FQNEAQ (reference sequence). Trimming removed 7 bases from V and 3 bases from J, with 9 bases in between. The CDR3 is 12 amino acids. The DNA for the CDR3 is TGTGCCAGCACCCGGACTGAAGAGACCCAGTACTTC. Its protein is CASTRTEETQYF.

This clonotype was detected only a few times. The chain links TRBV29-1 to TRBJ1-3, with a weak D call TRBD1 (6 bases). The V end was cut by 2 bases, the J end by 7 bases, with 6 bases between. The CDR3 is 11 residues long. Germline V CDR1 and CDR2: SQVTM, ANQGSEA. CDR3 sequence reads: CSVERGNTIYF. For the CDR3, the DNA is TGCAGCGTTGAAAGGGGGAACACCATATATTTT.

The chain links TRBV6-2 or TRBV6-3 to TRBJ1-2; no definite D call. Germline V gene sequence: CDR1 MNHEY, CDR2 SVGEGT. This CDR3 region has 14 residues. With 2 bases removed from V and 5 bases from J, the gap between germline ends came to 12 bases. The CDR3 reads CASSYAGWEYGYTF. For the CDR3, the DNA is TGTGCCAGCAGTTACGCCGGTTGGGAATATGGCTACACCTTC.

The chain recombines TRBV7-9 with TRBJ1-1; D unresolved. This CDR3 comprises 14 residues. The V gene lost 3 bases and the J gene lost 0 bases, with 8 bases spanning the gap. Germline CDR1 is SEHNR and CDR2 is FQNEAQ (reference sequence). This CDR3 is CASSFQRMNTEAFF. The CDR3 DNA sequence: TGTGCCAGCAGCTTCCAGCGGATGAACACTGAAGCTTTCTTT.

V gene TRBV6-2 or TRBV6-3 combines with J gene TRBJ1-5, with unresolved D. Germline V gene sequence: CDR1 MNHEY, CDR2 SVGEGT. With 8 bases removed from V and 0 bases from J, the gap between germline ends came to 8 bases. There are 13 residues in the CDR3. CDR3 DNA sequence: TGTGCCAGCGCCGGAAATAGCAATCAGCCCCAGCATTTT. Residues: CASAGNSNQPQHF.

This chain's CDR3 is CASSPSGRQGARKNIQYF. DNA for the CDR3: TGTGCCAGCAGCCCCTCCGGGCGGCAGGGGGCAAGGAAAAACATTCAGTACTTC. The chain employs TRBV9 and TRBJ2-4, with TRBD1 matching over 8 bases. The CDR3 consists of 18 residues. Germline CDR1 is SGDLS and CDR2 is YYNGEE. J was trimmed by 4 bases and V by 4 bases; bases with no gene match: 16.

This clonotype was counted only a few times. Written as DNA, the CDR3 is TGTGCCAGCAGTTTAGGGGACAGGACCGGCAATCAGCCCCAGCATTTT. Translation gives CASSLGDRTGNQPQHF. The V gene is TRBV12-3 or TRBV12-4, the J gene TRBJ1-5; 8 nucleotides agree with TRBD1. V was clipped by 1 base and J by 2 bases; unmatched bases: 4. This CDR3 region has 16 residues.

V usage is TRBV12-3 or TRBV12-4 and J usage is TRBJ2-1; the match to TRBD2 covers 9 bases. This CDR3 comprises 15 residues. V shed 5 bases, J shed 8 bases, and the junction held 10 bases outside the gene matches. The CDR3: CASSNGTSPSYEQFF. Here the CDR3 DNA reads TGTGCCAGCAGTAACGGGACTAGCCCTTCCTATGAGCAGTTCTTC.

This clonotype was counted a few times. The chain combines TRBV29-1 with TRBJ2-7, with D perhaps TRBD1 or TRBD2 (5 bases each). V was shortened by 0 bases and J by 4 bases, with 19 bases between the two germline ends. The CDR3 length is 16 residues. Germline CDR1 reads SQVTM; CDR2 reads ANQGSEA. The CDR3 loop is CSVEDARAGSMYEQYF. The CDR3 coding sequence is TGCAGCGTTGAAGATGCGAGGGCAGGGAGTATGTACGAGCAGTACTTC.

In this sample, this clonotype turned up a few times. V and J are TRBV5-5 and TRBJ2-7, with D perhaps assigned TRBD1 or TRBD2 (5 bases each). V shed 4 bases and J shed 6 bases, with 11 bases lying between them. Per the germline V gene, CDR1 is SGHKS and CDR2 is YYEKEE (reference sequence). This CDR3 region has 12 residues. CDR3: CASSRDLSEQYF. CDR3 in DNA: TGTGCCAGCAGCCGGGACCTCTCCGAGCAGTACTTC.

This chain uses TRBV29-1 with TRBJ2-1; no clear D. The CDR3 has 13 residues. The germline gives CDR1 SQVTM, CDR2 ANQGSEA. The V end was cut by 6 bases, the J end by 0 bases, with 9 bases between. CDR3: CSVDHPSYNEQFF. CDR3 DNA sequence: TGCAGCGTCGACCACCCCTCCTACAATGAGCAGTTCTTC.

V usage is TRBV6-5 and J usage is TRBJ2-1, with 9 positions matching TRBD1. V lost 6 bases, J lost 5 bases, and 8 bases stayed unmatched. The CDR3 is made up of 15 amino acids. The germline gives CDR1 MNHEY, CDR2 SVGAGI. The chain's CDR3 is CASSQDRGRNNEQFF. CDR3 in DNA: TGTGCCAGCAGCCAGGACAGGGGAAGGAACAATGAGCAGTTCTTC.

This sequence joins TRBV19 and TRBJ2-1; possible D gene TRBD2, 5 bases. V lost 5 bases, J lost 3 bases, and 26 bases lay in between. This CDR3 spans 19 amino acids. Germline V gives CDR1 LNHDA, CDR2 SQIVND (reference sequence). The CDR3 protein is CASSPPPGSAADNYNEQFF. DNA of the CDR3: TGTGCCAGTAGTCCCCCCCCAGGCTCAGCGGCGGATAACTACAATGAGCAGTTCTTC.

The chain employs TRBV11-2 and TRBJ2-5, with a weak D call TRBD2 (6 bases). The V gene lost 9 bases and the J gene lost 3 bases, with 14 bases spanning the gap. Germline CDR1 SGHAT, CDR2 FQNNGV. CDR3 length equals 13 residues. The CDR3 is CASLNGGKETQYF. CDR3 nucleotides: TGTGCCAGTCTAAACGGGGGAAAAGAGACCCAGTACTTC.

The V call is TRBV7-2, the J call TRBJ1-1; D is perhaps TRBD1 (5 bases). Between the trimmed V and J ends, which lost 7 bases and 3 bases, there was a span of 18 bases. The CDR3 is 15 residues long. Germline V gene data show CDR1 as SGHTA and CDR2 as FQGNSA. The CDR3 loop is CASTLWEGWDTEAFF. DNA for the CDR3: TGTGCCAGCACACTATGGGAGGGGTGGGACACTGAAGCTTTCTTT.

This clonotype was counted ten times or more. The chain uses TRBV10-3 and TRBJ2-1, with TRBD2 matching 9 bases. The V gene's germline CDR1 is ENHRY and CDR2 SYGVKD. This CDR3 contains 15 residues. V lost 0 bases and J lost 4; bases outside the gene matches: 1. The CDR3 DNA reads TGTGCCATCAGTGAGTCGCTAGCGGGATACAATGAGCAGTTCTTC. This gives the protein CAISESLAGYNEQFF.

This clonotype has a handful of counts. Written as DNA, the CDR3 is TGTGCCAGCAGCTTAAATCCGTCTCTTGGGGTCCAGGGAAACACTGAAGCTTTCTTT. Its translation: CASSLNPSLGVQGNTEAFF. This sequence joins TRBV7-3 and TRBJ1-1; tentatively, D is TRBD1 (5 bases). Germline V gives CDR1 SGHTA, CDR2 FQGTGA. The CDR3 is 19 residues long. The ends were cut back, 1 base at V and 2 bases at J, with 23 bases in the middle.

V is TRBV20-1 and J is TRBJ2-5, with 8 nucleotides matching TRBD2. The CDR3 sequence is 13 residues long. Trimming cost V 3 bases and J 4 bases; bases outside gene matches: 4. Germline-derived CDR1 and CDR2 are DFQATT and SNEGSKA (reference sequence). CDR3 sequence reads: CSARAGGGETQYF. The CDR3, as DNA: TGCAGTGCTAGGGCGGGGGGTGGAGAGACCCAGTACTTC.

J is TRBJ1-6 and V is TRBV7-9; D is perhaps TRBD1 (5 bases). CDR3 length: 17 amino acids. Trimming removed 3 bases from V and 6 bases from J, with 18 bases in between. Germline loops: CDR1 SEHNR, CDR2 FQNEAQ (reference sequence). CDR3 sequence (DNA): TGTGCCAGCAGCTTCGGACAAGAGGAAATAAGTAATTCACCCCTCCACTTT. It encodes CASSFGQEEISNSPLHF.

V is TRBV29-1 and J is TRBJ1-2; D gene uncertain. The CDR3 has 14 residues. V was trimmed by 3 bases and J by 0 bases, leaving 11 bases between them. Germline values: CDR1 SQVTM, CDR2 ANQGSEA. The CDR3 reads CSVDRAPANYGYTF. Written as DNA, the CDR3 is TGCAGCGTTGACCGGGCGCCAGCTAACTATGGCTACACCTTC.

The chain recombines TRBV5-1 with TRBJ2-3; a weak D match, TRBD2 (6 bases). This CDR3 has 15 amino acids. Germline CDR1 is SGHRS and CDR2 is YFSETQ. Trimming removed 4 bases at V and 2 bases at J, with 14 bases between. The CDR3 nucleotides are TGCGCCAGCAGCCCGTGGGACTTACTCACAGATACGCAGTATTTT. Translation: CASSPWDLLTDTQYF.

This clonotype was counted between two and nine times. The chain recombines TRBV10-3 with TRBJ2-1; 8 nucleotides line up with TRBD1. The CDR3 contains 17 residues. CDR1 and CDR2 from the germline V gene are ENHRY and SYGVKD. V lost 1 base to trimming and J lost 2 bases; unmatched junction nucleotides: 7. CDR3 residues: CAISEWGQGATYNEQFF. The CDR3 bases are TGTGCCATCAGTGAGTGGGGCCAGGGGGCCACCTACAATGAGCAGTTCTTC.

This clonotype was picked up a small number of times. The chain couples TRBV7-9 to TRBJ1-4; D is possibly TRBD1 (6 bases). Germline CDR1 and CDR2: SEHNR and FQNEAQ (reference sequence). Trimming shortened V by 5 bases and J by 10 bases, and 11 bases separated the two germline ends. There are 12 residues in the CDR3. CDR3: CASSPDSLKLFF. The CDR3 DNA sequence: TGTGCCAGCAGCCCGGACAGTCTAAAACTGTTTTTT.

The chain is built from TRBV7-2 and TRBJ1-5, with 9 bases identical to TRBD1. Unmatched junction bases numbered 5, after V lost 5 bases and J lost 6 bases. This CDR3 has 14 residues. Germline CDR1 and CDR2: SGHTA and FQGNSA. The chain's CDR3 is CASSGTGNRQPQHF. CDR3 bases: TGTGCCAGCAGCGGGACAGGGAATCGTCAGCCCCAGCATTTT.